This TCR beta chain was captured in a study of T cells in Graves' hyperthyroidism and ophthalmopathy. Trimming left V 0 bases short and J 0 bases short, with 9 bases between. CDR1 is LGHNA, CDR2 YNFKEQ, per germline. The CDR3 spans 15 residues. As to this clonotype: Its antigen remains unknown. A much bigger clone sits one base away, suggesting this may be a read error. Because the CDR3 is missing its conserved closing phenylalanine or tryptophan, this is likely a read error.

The study, taken as a whole, reports: The model's output predicted ophthalmopathy at a median of about 5.9 months prior to onset.

Amplification of TCR beta CDR3 regions was performed using RNA transcripts as template. Carried out on the TCR CDR3, a first-round RT-PCR used the HTBI primer set. TCRdb reanalysed the multiplex PCR reads using MiXCR and keeps one entry per CDR3 protein. The sample has roughly 500,000 distinct CDR3 sequences; 35% to 50% are singletons. This receptor was taken from an adult woman with Graves' disease, either hyperthyroidism or ophthalmopathy (not recorded which). The gene calls are TRBV4-2 and TRBJ2-7; D is uncertain. What was sequenced was peripheral blood or thyroid tissue (not recorded which). For the CDR3, the DNA is TGTGCCAGCAGCCAAGATAGGTCAAGCTCCTACGAGCAGTACTCC. It specifies CASSQDRSSSYEQYS.